This TCR beta chain was identified during a study of T-cell reconstitution after alpha-beta-depleted transplantation in children. As it was prepared, the TCRbeta library received unique molecular identifiers. TCRdb reanalysed the PCR reads using MiXCR and keeps one entry per CDR3 protein. The profile shows approximately 500,000 distinct CDR3 sequences, 10% of them singletons. This clonotype was picked up many times. Germline trimming cut 2 bases from V and 2 bases from J; bases unmatched to any gene: 9. The V gene's germline CDR1 is MNHEY and CDR2 SVGEGT. CDR3 length: 16 residues. Sequenced here: PBMCs, sampled before TCRalphabeta/CD19-depleted stem cell transplant. V is TRBV6-2 or TRBV6-3 and J is TRBJ2-7; the match to TRBD2 covers 7 bases. The clonotype comes from a child aged 2 to 9 with inherited bone marrow failure, due to receive a stem cell transplant. The DNA of the CDR3 is TGTGCCAGCAGTTACGGTCTAGCGGCCCGACCCTACGAGCAGTACTTC. Its translation: CASSYGLAARPYEQYF.